Shown below are 10 T cell receptor beta chains from a single sample sequenced in a study of blood T cell repertoires in COVID-19. Clones were sequenced by immunoSEQ multiplex PCR, and TCRdb holds only the in-frame ones, with some missing. Of more than 150,000 clones listed, about 86% are singletons. The specimen was peripheral blood. These receptors originate from a man aged 60 to 75 with acute or convalescent COVID-19.

The rearrangement uses TRBV6-5 and TRBJ1-1, with a weak D call TRBD1 (6 bases). There are 14 residues in the CDR3. Germline assignment: CDR1 MNHEY and CDR2 SVGAGI. Trimming pared 6 bases from V and 0 bases from J, leaving 11 bases between. This chain's CDR3 is CASRDDRLNTEAFF. The CDR3 DNA reads TGTGCCAGCAGGGACGACAGGCTGAACACTGAAGCTTTCTTT.

The V call is TRBV15, the J call TRBJ2-1; TRBD2 matches at 8 bases. The V gene end was trimmed by 3 bases and the J gene end by 8 bases; junction bases not matched to a gene: 12. Germline V lookup: CDR1 LNHNV, CDR2 YYDKDF (reference sequence). The CDR3 has 16 amino acids. The CDR3: CATSSPGLAGIYEQFF. DNA for the CDR3: TGTGCCACCAGCAGCCCGGGGCTAGCGGGTATCTATGAGCAGTTCTTC.

V gene TRBV28 combines with J gene TRBJ1-4; no firm D call. Trimming cost V 7 bases and J 4 bases, with 7 bases left between them. The CDR3 covers 12 residues. In germline, CDR1 is MDHEN, CDR2 SYDVKM. The CDR3 nucleotides are TGTGCCAGCAATCGGGGTAATGAAAAACTGTTTTTT. This codes for CASNRGNEKLFF. The whole variable domain, filled in from reference TRBV28 and TRBJ1-4, reads DVKVTQSSRYLVKRTGEKVFLECVQDMDHENMFWYRQDPGLGLRLIYFSYDVKMKEKGDIPEGYSVSREKKERFSLILESASTNQTSMYLCASNRGNEKLFFGSGTQLSVL.

This chain links TRBV5-5 with TRBJ2-7; 7 bases agree with TRBD1. This CDR3 spans 14 amino acids. Looked up from germline, CDR1 is SGHKS and CDR2 is YYEKEE (reference sequence). The junction had 6 bases not matched to a gene; V was cut back by 4 bases and J by 2 bases. CDR3 protein: CASSPRQGTYEQYF. CDR3 coding DNA: TGTGCCAGCAGCCCTAGACAGGGCACCTACGAGCAGTACTTC.

V is TRBV10-3 and J is TRBJ1-5; D uncertain. Trimming removed 3 bases from V and 4 bases from J, with 13 bases in between. The CDR3 is 15 residues long. From germline, CDR1 is ENHRY and CDR2 SYGVKD. The CDR3 DNA sequence: TGTGCCATCAGTGAAGGTCCCGCGGGTAATCAGCCCCAGCATTTT. Its protein product is CAISEGPAGNQPQHF.

This chain links TRBV28 with TRBJ1-2; 9 bases are a match to TRBD1. There are 13 residues in the CDR3. V dropped 9 bases and J dropped 5; count of bases not matched to a gene: 7. The germline CDR1 and CDR2 sequences are MDHEN and SYDVKM. CDR3 sequence (DNA): TGTGCCAGTCGCCCCGGGACAGGGTATGGCTACACCTTC. Protein: CASRPGTGYGYTF.

The chain employs TRBV24-1 and TRBJ2-5; tentatively, D is TRBD2 (6 bases). Per the germline V gene, CDR1 is KGHDR and CDR2 is SFDVKD. V was clipped by 6 bases and J by 3 bases, with 16 bases between them. This CDR3 has 15 residues. As DNA, the CDR3 is TGTGCCACCAGTTTGGGGGGATCGACCGAAGAGACCCAGTACTTC. It codes for CATSLGGSTEETQYF.

This clone was detected only once. The V and J genes are TRBV7-9 and TRBJ2-2; 9 nucleotides align to TRBD2. The germline gives CDR1 SEHNR, CDR2 FQNEAQ (reference sequence). This CDR3 spans 17 amino acids. J was trimmed by 1 base and V by 2 bases; bases with no gene match: 5. The CDR3 DNA reads as TGTGCCAGCAGCTTAAGCGCGACTAGCGGGAACACCGGGGAGCTGTTTTTT. This encodes CASSLSATSGNTGELFF.

The J gene is TRBJ2-2, the V gene TRBV3-1 (or the pseudogene TRBV3-2), with D perhaps matching TRBD2 (6 bases). The CDR3 has 14 residues. V lost 2 bases, J lost 6 bases, and 10 bases lay in between. Looked up from germline, CDR1 is LGHDT and CDR2 is YNNKEL (reference sequence). The CDR3 nucleotides read TGTGCCAGCAGCCAAAGGAGGGCCTCCGGGGAGCTGTTTTTT. As protein: CASSQRRASGELFF.

V is TRBV18 and J is TRBJ1-5; a possible D gene is TRBD1 (5 bases). V shed 2 bases and J shed 0 bases, with 11 bases lying between them. Germline lookup yields CDR1 KGHSH and CDR2 LQKENI. The CDR3 is 16 residues long. The CDR3 DNA is TGTGCCAGCTCACCAATGACGGGGGATAGCAATCAGCCCCAGCATTTT. It yields the protein CASSPMTGDSNQPQHF.